Described below is a single T cell receptor beta chain sequence and its context. The sample is drawn from a study of T cells in Graves' hyperthyroidism and ophthalmopathy. Background on the study: Before any treatment, at initial diagnosis, peripheral blood was collected.

Using RNA transcripts as the source, TCR beta CDR3 regions were amplified. The HTBI primer set drove a first-round RT-PCR of the TCR CDR3. TCRdb ran MiXCR on the multiplex PCR reads and lists one entry per CDR3 protein. The sample shows approximately 400,000 distinct CDR3 sequences, approximately 13% of them seen only once. Graves' hyperthyroidism was deemed stable given no ophthalmopathy progression within 18 months. Sequencing was done on a sample of blood. The sequence was collected from a woman aged 55 to 70 with Graves' hyperthyroidism.

The chain's CDR3 is CASSFNNEQYF. The CDR3, as DNA: TGTGCCAGCAGCTTTAACAACGAGCAGTACTTC. The gene calls are TRBV5-4 and TRBJ2-7; no clear D gene. Germline-derived CDR1 and CDR2 are SGHNT and YYREEE (reference sequence). The CDR3 totals 11 residues. V lost 2 bases, J lost 5 bases, and 5 bases lay in between.